The 16 T cell receptor beta chains reported below all come from one sample, sequenced in a study of blood T cell repertoires in COVID-19. The assay was immunoSEQ multiplex PCR, and TCRdb's table has in-frame clones only and misses some. The table lists 150,000 to 200,000 clones, around 78% of them singletons. Material for sequencing was peripheral blood. These receptors were collected from an elderly woman with active or convalescent COVID-19.

This chain joins TRBV7-2 and TRBJ2-7; D is ambiguous. The CDR3 extends over 14 amino acids. The germline CDR1 and CDR2 sequences are SGHTA and FQGNSA. Between the trimmed V and J ends, which lost 8 bases and 1 base, there was a span of 15 bases. This CDR3 is CASAGPGRSYEQYF. As DNA, the CDR3 is TGTGCCAGCGCCGGCCCGGGTCGATCCTACGAGCAGTACTTC. Supplemented by reference TRBV7-2 and TRBJ2-7, the full variable domain reads GAGVSQSPSNKVTEKGKDVELRCDPISGHTALYWYRQSLGQGLEFLIYFQGNSAPDKSGLPSDRFSAERTGGSVSTLTIQRTQQEDSAVYLCASAGPGRSYEQYFGPGTRLTVT.

This chain links TRBV9 with TRBJ1-1; D is undetermined. V lost 1 base and J 0 bases, leaving 4 bases between the germline ends. The CDR3 has 13 residues. Germline loops: CDR1 SGDLS, CDR2 YYNGEE. For the CDR3, the DNA is TGTGCCAGCAGCGTACAGGTGAACACTGAAGCTTTCTTT. Amino acid sequence: CASSVQVNTEAFF. Variable domain in full (rest from reference TRBV9 and TRBJ1-1): DSGVTQTPKHLITATGQRVTLRCSPRSGDLSVYWYQQSLDQGLQFLIQYYNGEERAKGNILERFSAQQFPDLHSELNLSSLELGDSALYFCASSVQVNTEAFFGQGTRLTVV.

The chain joins TRBV5-1 to TRBJ2-1; TRBD2 agrees at 7 bases. This CDR3 is 17 amino acids long. V trimming: 4 bases; J trimming: 2 bases; junction bases outside the gene matches: 12. Germline V gene lookup returns CDR1 SGHRS and CDR2 YFSETQ. The CDR3 region has the DNA TGCGCCAGCAGCCCGAACCCTAGCGGTCTTACCTACAATGAGCAGTTCTTC. Its protein product is CASSPNPSGLTYNEQFF.

V is TRBV5-5 and J is TRBJ1-4; no reliable D call. The germline V and J ends were trimmed by 0 bases and 2 bases, with 11 bases remaining between them. The CDR3 is made up of 16 amino acids. The V gene's germline CDR1 is SGHKS and CDR2 YYEKEE (reference sequence). CDR3 residues: CASSLGGWVTNEKLFF. The DNA of the CDR3 is TGTGCCAGCAGCTTGGGAGGTTGGGTTACTAATGAAAAACTGTTTTTT.

This clone was observed once. V usage is TRBV7-2 and J usage is TRBJ2-2; 9 bases map to TRBD1. The CDR3 runs 15 residues. Germline V gives CDR1 SGHTA, CDR2 FQGNSA. V dropped 4 bases and J dropped 5; count of bases not matched to a gene: 5. The DNA for the CDR3 is TGTGCCAGCAGCTCTAAACAGGGGGCGACCGGGGAGCTGTTTTTT. It codes for CASSSKQGATGELFF.

The chain is built from TRBV7-9 and TRBJ1-4; tentative D call: TRBD1 (6 bases). The CDR3 consists of 15 residues. The germline V gene has CDR1 SEHNR and CDR2 FQNEAQ (reference sequence). V lost 0 bases and J 5 bases, leaving 10 bases between the germline ends. CDR3 loop: CASSLASGDNEKLFF. In DNA, the CDR3 is TGTGCCAGCAGCTTAGCATCAGGGGACAATGAAAAACTGTTTTTT.

The chain recombines TRBV24-1 with TRBJ1-4; 8 bases match TRBD1. Looked up from germline, CDR1 is KGHDR and CDR2 is SFDVKD. The CDR3 consists of 16 residues. V was pared by 4 bases and J by 5 bases, with 8 bases of the junction left unmatched. As DNA, the CDR3 is TGTGCCACCAGTGAGGGGACAGGAAGGTGGAATGAAAAACTGTTTTTT. Protein product: CATSEGTGRWNEKLFF.

The chain is built from TRBV21-1 and TRBJ2-4; the D call in the table, TRBD2, was not verified against the DNA. TRBV21-1 is a documented pseudogene. CDR3 length: 13 residues. The CDR3 reads CASTGTAGDIQYF. The DNA for the CDR3 is TGTGCCAGCACTGGGACAGCGGGGGACATTCAGTACTTC.

The rearrangement links TRBV6-2 or TRBV6-3 to TRBJ1-2; D is unresolved. The germline V gene has CDR1 MNHEY and CDR2 SVGEGT. The CDR3 consists of 12 residues. V gave up 2 bases and J gave up 8 bases, with 9 bases separating them. CDR3 loop: CASSYMGAGYTF. The DNA for the CDR3 is TGTGCCAGCAGTTACATGGGAGCGGGCTACACCTTC.

The chain recombines TRBV6-6 with TRBJ2-2; 10 bases agree with TRBD1. The CDR3 covers 15 residues. Germline-derived CDR1 and CDR2 are MNHNY and SVGAGI (reference sequence). V was clipped by 10 bases and J by 2 bases; unmatched bases: 7. The CDR3 DNA reads as TGTGCCACATTGGGGACAGGGGAAAACACCGGGGAGCTGTTTTTT. It specifies CATLGTGENTGELFF.

The chain combines TRBV28 with TRBJ1-2, with D perhaps TRBD1 (6 bases). The CDR3 has 13 residues. Trimming removed 10 bases from V and 3 bases from J, with 15 bases in between. The germline V gene has CDR1 MDHEN and CDR2 SYDVKM. This CDR3 is CATADRPYYGYTF. The CDR3 nucleotides are TGTGCCACCGCGGACAGACCTTACTATGGCTACACCTTC.

CDR3 bases: TGTGCCAGCAGTACCAGGACAGGGTGGAGCAGTAACTATGGCTACACCTTC. This codes for CASSTRTGWSSNYGYTF. The chain employs TRBV27 and TRBJ1-2; the match to TRBD1 covers 8 bases. CDR1 is MNHEY and CDR2 is SMNVEV in the germline V gene (reference sequence). The CDR3 is 17 residues long. The V segment lost 5 bases and the J segment 1 base; nucleotides outside the gene matches: 12.

The chain couples TRBV28 to TRBJ2-4; D possibly corresponds to TRBD2 (7 bases). CDR3 size: 17 residues. The germline V gene has CDR1 MDHEN and CDR2 SYDVKM. The V and J ends lost 6 bases and 2 bases respectively, with 20 bases between them. This chain's CDR3 is CASSIMGGRESKNIQYF. The CDR3 coding sequence is TGTGCCAGCAGCATAATGGGGGGGCGAGAGTCCAAAAACATTCAGTACTTC.

The rearrangement uses TRBV3-1 (or the pseudogene TRBV3-2) and TRBJ1-1; perhaps TRBD1 as D (5 bases). V was trimmed by 0 bases and J by 0 bases, leaving 5 bases between them. This CDR3 has 14 amino acids. The germline gives CDR1 LGHDT, CDR2 YNNKEL (reference sequence). The CDR3 DNA reads TGTGCCAGCAGCCAAGAGACAGTGAACACTGAAGCTTTCTTT. The encoded protein is CASSQETVNTEAFF.

The V call is TRBV28, the J call TRBJ1-2; no clear D. V lost 3 bases and J 0 bases, leaving 29 bases between the germline ends. The CDR3 extends over 21 amino acids. Germline lookup yields CDR1 MDHEN and CDR2 SYDVKM. The CDR3 DNA follows: TGTGCCAGCAGTTTCCCGACTTTACCTTCCTTTTTTCATTTTGCTAACTATGGCTACACCTTC. It translates to CASSFPTLPSFFHFANYGYTF.

The rearrangement links TRBV5-1 to TRBJ1-2, with D maybe TRBD1 (5 bases). This CDR3 comprises 17 residues. Trimming took 7 bases from V and 0 from J, leaving 22 bases between them. Germline lookup yields CDR1 SGHRS and CDR2 YFSETQ. CDR3 bases: TGCGCCAGCCGCCTCGGGGGTCCGTCCAACCCTAACTATGGCTACACCTTC. Amino acids: CASRLGGPSNPNYGYTF.